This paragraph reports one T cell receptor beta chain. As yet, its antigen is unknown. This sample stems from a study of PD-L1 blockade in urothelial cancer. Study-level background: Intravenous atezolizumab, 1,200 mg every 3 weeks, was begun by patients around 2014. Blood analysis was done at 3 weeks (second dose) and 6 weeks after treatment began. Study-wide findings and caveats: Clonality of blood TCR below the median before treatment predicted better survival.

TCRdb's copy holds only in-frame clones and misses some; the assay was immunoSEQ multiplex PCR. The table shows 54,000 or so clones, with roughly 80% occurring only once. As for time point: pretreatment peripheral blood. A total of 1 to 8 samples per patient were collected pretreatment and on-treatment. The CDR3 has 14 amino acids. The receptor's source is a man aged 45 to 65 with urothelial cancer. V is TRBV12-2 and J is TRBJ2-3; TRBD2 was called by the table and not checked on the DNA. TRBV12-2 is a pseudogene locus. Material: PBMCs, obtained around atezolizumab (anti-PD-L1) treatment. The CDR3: CASRFYGGANTQYF. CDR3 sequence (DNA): TGTGCAAGTCGCTTTTACGGGGGGGCAAATACGCAGTATTTT.